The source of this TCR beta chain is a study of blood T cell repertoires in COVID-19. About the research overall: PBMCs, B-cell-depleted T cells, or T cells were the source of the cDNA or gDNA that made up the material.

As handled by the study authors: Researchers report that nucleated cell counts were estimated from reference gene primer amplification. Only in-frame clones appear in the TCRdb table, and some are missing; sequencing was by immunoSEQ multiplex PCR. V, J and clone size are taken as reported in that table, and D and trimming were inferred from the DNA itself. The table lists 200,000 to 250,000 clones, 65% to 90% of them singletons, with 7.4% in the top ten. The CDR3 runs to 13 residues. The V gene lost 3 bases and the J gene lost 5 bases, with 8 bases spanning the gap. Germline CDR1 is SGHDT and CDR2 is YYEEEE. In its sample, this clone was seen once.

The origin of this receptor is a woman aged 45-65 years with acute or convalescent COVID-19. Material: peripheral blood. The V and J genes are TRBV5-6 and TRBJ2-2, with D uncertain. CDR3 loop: CASSWLRTGELFF. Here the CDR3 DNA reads TGTGCCAGCAGCTGGTTGAGGACCGGGGAGCTGTTTTTT.